The 12 T cell receptor beta chains reported below all come from one sample, sequenced in a study of blood T cell repertoires in COVID-19. Sequenced by immunoSEQ multiplex PCR; TCRdb stores in-frame clones only, minus some. The table records tens of thousands of clones, approximately 86% of them present only once. Source material: peripheral blood. The source of these receptors is a male donor with acute or convalescent COVID-19.

The V and J genes are TRBV30 and TRBJ1-2; 7 positions match TRBD1. Germline CDR1 reads GTSNPN; CDR2 reads SVGIG (reference sequence). This CDR3 region has 13 residues. The trim removed 6 bases at V and 4 bases at J, leaving 8 bases unmatched. This CDR3 reads CACTGERGYGYTF. The CDR3 nucleotides read TGTGCCTGTACAGGGGAGAGGGGCTATGGCTACACCTTC.

The genes are TRBV20-1 and TRBJ2-5, with 8 bases matching TRBD2. The V gene end was trimmed by 4 bases and the J gene end by 10 bases; junction bases not matched to a gene: 5. The CDR3 extends over 11 amino acids. Looked up from germline, CDR1 is DFQATT and CDR2 is SNEGSKA (reference sequence). CDR3: CSATTRGGQYF. Written as DNA, the CDR3 is TGCAGTGCTACCACCCGGGGGGGCCAGTACTTC.

The chain has TRBV11-3 and TRBJ1-6; 8 positions agree with TRBD1. Germline-derived CDR1 and CDR2 are SGHNT and YENEEA. This CDR3 contains 14 residues. Germline trimming cut 4 bases from V and 8 bases from J; bases unmatched to any gene: 4. The CDR3 DNA sequence: TGTGCCAGCAGCTCGACAGGGGCGGATTCACCCCTCCACTTT. Translation gives CASSSTGADSPLHF.

The V call is TRBV6-4, the J call TRBJ1-2; 7 nucleotides match TRBD1. V lost 2 bases, J lost 2 bases, and 5 bases stayed unmatched. CDR3 length: 15 residues. Germline V gives CDR1 MRHNA, CDR2 SNTAGT. The CDR3 DNA follows: TGTGCCAGCAGTGACGTTGGGACAGCAAACTATGGCTACACCTTC. Its translation is CASSDVGTANYGYTF.

This chain links TRBV6-5 with TRBJ1-4, with D maybe TRBD1 (6 bases). Trimming removed 11 bases at V and 3 bases at J, with 13 bases between. Germline CDR1 and CDR2: MNHEY and SVGAGI. This CDR3 region has 13 residues. This chain's CDR3 is CAARAGANEKLFF. As DNA, the CDR3 is TGTGCCGCCCGGGCAGGGGCTAATGAAAAACTGTTTTTT.

V usage is TRBV5-4 and J usage is TRBJ2-7; D remains unclear. The V gene's germline CDR1 is SGHNT and CDR2 YYREEE (reference sequence). V lost 0 bases and J lost 0, with 7 bases in between. CDR3 length equals 14 residues. This chain's CDR3 is CASSLGHNSYEQYF. CDR3 DNA: TGTGCCAGCAGCTTGGGACACAACTCCTACGAGCAGTACTTC. Combining the CDR3 with reference TRBV5-4 and TRBJ2-7 gives the whole variable domain ETGVTQSPTHLIKTRGQQVTLRCSSQSGHNTVSWYQQALGQGPQFIFQYYREEENGRGNFPPRFSGLQFPNYSSELNVNALELDDSALYLCASSLGHNSYEQYFGPGTRLTVT.

The V and J genes are TRBV24-1 and TRBJ1-2; TRBD1 agrees at 8 bases. This CDR3 is built from 14 residues. From germline, CDR1 is KGHDR and CDR2 SFDVKD. J lost 5 bases, V lost 4 bases, and 5 bases had no gene match. DNA of the CDR3: TGTGCCACCAGTGACGTGGACAGGGCTTATGGCTACACCTTC. This encodes CATSDVDRAYGYTF.

This chain connects TRBV7-3 to TRBJ2-1; D uncertain. In germline, CDR1 is SGHTA, CDR2 FQGTGA. Between the trimmed V and J ends, which lost 0 bases and 7 bases, there was a span of 13 bases. CDR3 length: 15 residues. For the CDR3, the DNA is TGTGCCAGCAGCTTAACGGGCCAGTCAAGGAATGAGCAGTTCTTC. Translated: CASSLTGQSRNEQFF.

The V call is TRBV4-1, the J call TRBJ1-2, with a possible D match to TRBD1 (5 bases). This CDR3 is 15 amino acids long. The germline gives CDR1 MGHRA, CDR2 YSYEKL. V was clipped by 0 bases and J by 3 bases, with 11 bases between them. CDR3 amino acids: CASSQDIGRDYGYTF. DNA for the CDR3: TGCGCCAGCAGCCAAGATATTGGCAGGGACTATGGCTACACCTTC.

This chain links TRBV14 with TRBJ2-1, with a weak D call TRBD2 (5 bases). Germline lookup yields CDR1 SGHDN and CDR2 FVKESK. Deletions cut 5 bases from V and 0 bases from J, with 17 bases between. CDR3 length: 17 residues. The CDR3 DNA is TGTGCCAGCAGCTTATATAGAGGACTCTACTCCTACAATGAGCAGTTCTTC. Amino acids: CASSLYRGLYSYNEQFF.

The chain joins TRBV5-1 to TRBJ2-3; 7 bases map to TRBD2. There are 14 residues in the CDR3. The V gene end was trimmed by 4 bases and the J gene end by 5 bases; junction bases not matched to a gene: 7. Germline CDR1 is SGHRS and CDR2 is YFSETQ. CDR3 in amino acids: CASSAGGRGDTQYF. The CDR3 DNA follows: TGCGCCAGCAGCGCTGGAGGGAGGGGAGATACGCAGTATTTT.

The J gene is TRBJ1-2, the V gene TRBV7-9; tentative D call: TRBD1 (6 bases). The V end lost 7 bases, the J end lost 2 bases, and 20 bases lay between the germline ends. Per germline, CDR1 SEHNR and CDR2 FQNEAQ (reference sequence). The CDR3 spans 16 residues. The CDR3 loop reads CASTPAGAQWNYGYTF. The CDR3, as DNA: TGTGCCAGCACCCCGGCGGGGGCCCAATGGAACTATGGCTACACCTTC.